This T cell receptor beta chain was documented in a study of blood T cell repertoires in COVID-19. Libraries were prepared by immunoSEQ multiplex PCR; TCRdb keeps only in-frame clonotypes and omits some of them. The profile shows 140,000 to 150,000 clones, approximately 80% of them singletons. This clone was found once. Germline V CDR1 and CDR2: PRHDT, FYEKMQ (reference sequence). This CDR3 comprises 13 residues. V shed 8 bases, J shed 6 bases, and the junction held 9 bases outside the gene matches. This chain joins TRBV13 and TRBJ2-7; 8 bases map to TRBD1. The sequence came from a woman aged 45-59 years who had recovered from COVID-19. The sequenced material came from PBMCs or T cells enriched from blood (not recorded which). CDR3: CASLATGVTEQYF. DNA of the CDR3: TGTGCCAGCCTGGCGACAGGGGTAACCGAGCAGTACTTC.